This T cell receptor (beta chain) came from a study of Ad26.COV2.S vaccination and SARS-CoV-2 variants. Note on this clone: Germline is not matched at one junction end, which may reflect a read error.

This sample's treatment: some 20 received Ad26.COV2.S at low or high dose, single or two shots; roughly five received placebo; per-sample allocation not given. Vaccine and placebo recipients were sampled on day 63 after the first injection. Libraries were prepared by immunoSEQ multiplex PCR; TCRdb keeps only in-frame clonotypes and omits some of them. This repertoire shows about half a million clones, 89% found once; its top ten account for under 2%. The CDR3 totals 13 residues. In germline, CDR1 is MNHEY, CDR2 SVGEGT. The chain has TRBV6-2 or TRBV6-3 and TRBJ1-1; D is unresolved. The sequence was collected from a person aged 18 to 59 who received the Ad26.COV2.S COVID-19 vaccine or a placebo. The sequences come from peripheral blood, collected in a trial of Ad26.COV2.S vaccine versus placebo. The CDR3 spells CASSYTKGSGRIF. CDR3 bases: TGTGCCAGCAGTTACACTAAGGGTTCGGGTAGGATCTTT.